Following are 18 T cell receptor beta chains from one sample sequenced in a study of CD8+ T cells in alopecia areata. Documented treatment: oral pan-JAK inhibitor, 5-10 mg twice daily. cDNA serving as the sequencing template came from extracted, reverse transcribed RNA. Data came from immunoSEQ multiplex PCR; TCRdb stores just in-frame clones and leaves some out. The data contain 100,000 to 150,000 clones, under 65% of them singletons. Specimen: CD4+ T cells sorted from blood, collected at week 4, from a patient treated with tofacitinib. The source of these receptors is a human donor with alopecia areata.

V usage is TRBV29-1 and J usage is TRBJ1-2, with D unresolved. Germline loops: CDR1 SQVTM, CDR2 ANQGSEA. CDR3 length: 12 residues. V shed 3 bases and J shed 6 bases, with 11 bases lying between them. The CDR3 DNA reads TGCAGCGTTGATAAGGGTCGGGATGGCTACACCTTC. This codes for CSVDKGRDGYTF.

This chain joins TRBV27 and TRBJ1-4; 8 positions agree with TRBD1. CDR3 size: 15 residues. The V gene end was trimmed by 6 bases and the J gene end by 8 bases; junction bases not matched to a gene: 11. The germline V gene encodes CDR1 MNHEY and CDR2 SMNVEV (reference sequence). CDR3 amino acids: CASSGQGAGREKLFF. The CDR3 region has the DNA TGTGCCAGCAGCGGACAGGGAGCGGGTCGGGAAAAACTGTTTTTT.

V usage is TRBV25-1 and J usage is TRBJ1-2; D is ambiguous. The CDR3 is 11 residues long. Per the germline V gene, CDR1 is MGHDK and CDR2 is SYGVNS. The V and J ends lost 8 bases and 8 bases respectively, with 12 bases between them. The CDR3 coding sequence is TGTGCCAGCTATGAAGTGGGCGGCTACACCTTC. It translates to CASYEVGGYTF.

The V gene is TRBV29-1, the J gene TRBJ1-2, with 8 positions matching TRBD1. This CDR3 has 15 amino acids. Germline CDR1 SQVTM, CDR2 ANQGSEA. Trimming took 4 bases from V and 3 from J; bases not matched to a gene: 10. The CDR3 DNA follows: TGCAGCGTTGCTTTTGGCCAGGGGGCGGACTATGGCTACACCTTC. It specifies CSVAFGQGADYGYTF. The entire variable domain, with the rest obtained from reference TRBV29-1 and TRBJ1-2, is as follows: SAVISQKPSRDICQRGTSLTIQCQVDSQVTMMFWYRQQPGQSLTLIATANQGSEATYESGFVIDKFPISRPNLTFSTLTVSNMSPEDSSIYLCSVAFGQGADYGYTFGSGTRLTVV.

This chain connects TRBV30 to TRBJ2-7; 9 bases are a match to TRBD2. The CDR3 has 13 residues. V was clipped by 2 bases and J by 5 bases; unmatched bases: 4. CDR1 is GTSNPN, CDR2 SVGIG, per germline (reference sequence). CDR3 protein: CAWSRGLAHEQYF. The CDR3, as DNA: TGTGCCTGGAGTAGGGGACTAGCACACGAGCAGTACTTC.

This clone showed up just a few times. This chain joins TRBV29-1 and TRBJ1-4, with D possibly TRBD1 on 6 matching bases. The CDR3 covers 13 residues. Germline values: CDR1 SQVTM, CDR2 ANQGSEA. V lost 7 bases to trimming and J lost 6 bases, with 15 bases between them. Written as DNA, the CDR3 is TGCAGCGGACAAACAGGGACCGATGAAAAACTGTTTTTT. The encoded protein is CSGQTGTDEKLFF.

The table lists this clone with a count of one. The rearrangement links TRBV5-1 to TRBJ2-2; possibly TRBD2 for D (5 bases). The V gene's germline CDR1 is SGHRS and CDR2 YFSETQ. The CDR3 has 15 residues. Trimming left V 4 bases short and J 6 bases short, with 16 bases between. CDR3 loop: CASSGARVYAGELFF. The CDR3 nucleotides are TGCGCCAGCAGCGGTGCGAGGGTGTACGCCGGGGAGCTGTTTTTT.

This chain links TRBV29-1 with TRBJ2-2, with 9 bases that match TRBD2. Germline-derived CDR1 and CDR2 are SQVTM and ANQGSEA. After removal of 2 bases from V and 6 bases from J, the junction contained 7 bases not matched to a gene. The CDR3 has 15 amino acids. The DNA for the CDR3 is TGCAGCGTTGAATGGGCTAGCGGGGCGGCCGGGGAGCTGTTTTTT. This sequence encodes CSVEWASGAAGELFF.

The chain uses TRBV29-1 and TRBJ2-3; D possibly corresponds to TRBD2 (6 bases). Germline V gene data show CDR1 as SQVTM and CDR2 as ANQGSEA. Trimming stripped 3 bases from V and 1 base from J, with 8 bases between. The CDR3 has 13 amino acids. The CDR3 loop is CSVERGGTDTQYF. The CDR3 DNA reads as TGCAGCGTTGAGCGGGGTGGCACAGATACGCAGTATTTT.

The genes are TRBV7-2 and TRBJ2-2, with TRBD2 matching over 9 bases. CDR3 length equals 17 residues. Germline loops: CDR1 SGHTA, CDR2 FQGNSA. With V trimmed by 4 bases and J by 1 base, 7 bases remained unmatched. CDR3 residues: CASSYPASGMNTGELFF. DNA for the CDR3: TGTGCCAGCAGCTACCCCGCTAGCGGGATGAACACCGGGGAGCTGTTTTTT.

This clone was counted once. V usage is TRBV10-3 and J usage is TRBJ1-5; the match to TRBD1 covers 7 bases. Germline V lookup: CDR1 ENHRY, CDR2 SYGVKD. The CDR3 loop spans 16 amino acids. V lost 0 bases, J lost 6 bases, and 8 bases stayed unmatched. This chain's CDR3 is CAISESVAGGGQPQHF. As DNA, the CDR3 is TGTGCCATCAGTGAGTCGGTGGCAGGGGGTGGTCAGCCCCAGCATTTT.

V usage is TRBV2 and J usage is TRBJ2-1; 7 nucleotides align to TRBD1. The V and J ends lost 3 bases and 9 bases, in that order; junction bases with no gene match: 8. The length of the CDR3 is 14 residues. The V gene's germline CDR1 is SNHLY and CDR2 FYNNEI. CDR3 DNA sequence: TGTGCCAGCAGTGACCCCGACAGGGTCCCTGAGCAGTTCTTC. This codes for CASSDPDRVPEQFF. Full variable domain (remainder filled in from reference TRBV2 and TRBJ2-1): EPEVTQTPSHQVTQMGQEVILRCVPISNHLYFYWYRQILGQKVEFLVSFYNNEISEKSEIFDDQFSVERPDGSNFTLKIRSTKLEDSAMYFCASSDPDRVPEQFFGPGTRLTVL.

This clone was seen only once. The chain's CDR3 is CATSRGFTNQPQHF. The CDR3 nucleotides read TGTGCCACCAGCAGAGGCTTTACGAATCAGCCCCAGCATTTT. The chain joins TRBV15 to TRBJ1-5; the D is unclear. CDR1 and CDR2 from the germline V gene are LNHNV and YYDKDF (reference sequence). This CDR3 has 14 residues. V was pared by 1 base and J by 4 bases, with 8 bases between.

The genes are TRBV30 and TRBJ1-2; no clear D. The V and J ends lost 2 bases and 8 bases respectively, with 12 bases between them. Germline V gives CDR1 GTSNPN, CDR2 SVGIG (reference sequence). This CDR3 is 12 amino acids long. The CDR3 sequence is CAWSRQAKGYTF. In DNA form, the CDR3 reads TGTGCCTGGAGTCGGCAAGCTAAGGGCTACACCTTC.

DNA of the CDR3: TGTGCCAGCTCACCCGGACAGGGGGCAGGGTGGGTGAAGAGTGGCTACACCTTC. This codes for CASSPGQGAGWVKSGYTF. V gene TRBV18 combines with J gene TRBJ1-2; 11 positions match TRBD1. This CDR3 has 18 amino acids. Germline trimming cut 3 bases from V and 7 bases from J; bases unmatched to any gene: 16. Germline assignment: CDR1 KGHSH and CDR2 LQKENI.

The V gene is TRBV7-9, the J gene TRBJ2-4; D is ambiguous. This CDR3 is 16 amino acids long. The V end lost 5 bases, the J end lost 0 bases, and 14 bases lay between the germline ends. Germline assignment: CDR1 SEHNR and CDR2 FQNEAQ (reference sequence). This CDR3 is CASSPRLAVAKNIQYF. The CDR3 nucleotides read TGTGCCAGCAGCCCGAGGTTAGCAGTAGCCAAAAACATTCAGTACTTC.

The chain is built from TRBV7-3 and TRBJ2-5, with 8 bases aligning to TRBD1. The CDR3 has 14 residues. Per germline, CDR1 SGHTA and CDR2 FQGTGA. Trimming cost V 6 bases and J 5 bases; bases outside gene matches: 8. CDR3 nucleotides: TGTGCCAGCAGGACAGGGGCCACACTGGAGACCCAGTACTTC. The encoded protein is CASRTGATLETQYF.

This clone was seen a handful of times. The chain carries TRBV20-1 and TRBJ2-3; D not certain. CDR1 is DFQATT and CDR2 is SNEGSKA in the germline V gene (reference sequence). The germline V and J ends were trimmed by 5 bases and 3 bases, with 6 bases remaining between them. The CDR3 runs 11 residues. CDR3 DNA sequence: TGCAGTGCTGTGAGGACAGATACGCAGTATTTT. Protein product: CSAVRTDTQYF.